The source of this TCR beta chain is a study of blood T cell repertoires in COVID-19. Study-wide context: Sample material is recorded as cDNA or gDNA derived from T cells, B-cell-depleted T cells, or PBMCs.

Trimming took 4 bases from V and 1 from J, leaving 11 bases between them. Germline CDR1 and CDR2: SNHLY and FYNNEI. The CDR3 contains 15 residues. Method: immunoSEQ multiplex PCR; TCRdb's copy keeps in-frame clones and lacks some. The profile shows 170,000 or so clones, 80% to 90% of them singletons. The receptor's source is a man over 45 with active or convalescent COVID-19. The sequenced sample consisted of peripheral blood. This chain joins TRBV2 and TRBJ1-3, with D maybe TRBD1 (5 bases). The CDR3 nucleotides are TGTGCCAGCAGTGTGACAGCTTTATCTGGAAACACCATATATTTT. This encodes CASSVTALSGNTIYF.